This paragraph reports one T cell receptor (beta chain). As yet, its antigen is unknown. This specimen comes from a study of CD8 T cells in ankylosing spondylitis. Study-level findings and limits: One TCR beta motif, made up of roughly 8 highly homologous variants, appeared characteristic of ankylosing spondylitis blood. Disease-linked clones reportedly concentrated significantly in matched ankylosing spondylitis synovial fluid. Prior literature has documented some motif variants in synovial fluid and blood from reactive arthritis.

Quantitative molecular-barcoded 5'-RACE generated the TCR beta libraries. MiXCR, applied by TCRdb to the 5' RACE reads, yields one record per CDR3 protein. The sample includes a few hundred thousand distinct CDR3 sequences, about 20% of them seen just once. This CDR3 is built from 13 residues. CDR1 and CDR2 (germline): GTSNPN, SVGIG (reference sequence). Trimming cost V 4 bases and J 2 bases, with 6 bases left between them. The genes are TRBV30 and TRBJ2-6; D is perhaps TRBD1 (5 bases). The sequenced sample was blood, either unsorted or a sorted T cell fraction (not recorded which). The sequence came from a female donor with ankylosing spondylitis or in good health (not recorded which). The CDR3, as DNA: TGTGCCTGGACACAGGCTGGGGCCAACGTCCTGACTTTC. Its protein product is CAWTQAGANVLTF.